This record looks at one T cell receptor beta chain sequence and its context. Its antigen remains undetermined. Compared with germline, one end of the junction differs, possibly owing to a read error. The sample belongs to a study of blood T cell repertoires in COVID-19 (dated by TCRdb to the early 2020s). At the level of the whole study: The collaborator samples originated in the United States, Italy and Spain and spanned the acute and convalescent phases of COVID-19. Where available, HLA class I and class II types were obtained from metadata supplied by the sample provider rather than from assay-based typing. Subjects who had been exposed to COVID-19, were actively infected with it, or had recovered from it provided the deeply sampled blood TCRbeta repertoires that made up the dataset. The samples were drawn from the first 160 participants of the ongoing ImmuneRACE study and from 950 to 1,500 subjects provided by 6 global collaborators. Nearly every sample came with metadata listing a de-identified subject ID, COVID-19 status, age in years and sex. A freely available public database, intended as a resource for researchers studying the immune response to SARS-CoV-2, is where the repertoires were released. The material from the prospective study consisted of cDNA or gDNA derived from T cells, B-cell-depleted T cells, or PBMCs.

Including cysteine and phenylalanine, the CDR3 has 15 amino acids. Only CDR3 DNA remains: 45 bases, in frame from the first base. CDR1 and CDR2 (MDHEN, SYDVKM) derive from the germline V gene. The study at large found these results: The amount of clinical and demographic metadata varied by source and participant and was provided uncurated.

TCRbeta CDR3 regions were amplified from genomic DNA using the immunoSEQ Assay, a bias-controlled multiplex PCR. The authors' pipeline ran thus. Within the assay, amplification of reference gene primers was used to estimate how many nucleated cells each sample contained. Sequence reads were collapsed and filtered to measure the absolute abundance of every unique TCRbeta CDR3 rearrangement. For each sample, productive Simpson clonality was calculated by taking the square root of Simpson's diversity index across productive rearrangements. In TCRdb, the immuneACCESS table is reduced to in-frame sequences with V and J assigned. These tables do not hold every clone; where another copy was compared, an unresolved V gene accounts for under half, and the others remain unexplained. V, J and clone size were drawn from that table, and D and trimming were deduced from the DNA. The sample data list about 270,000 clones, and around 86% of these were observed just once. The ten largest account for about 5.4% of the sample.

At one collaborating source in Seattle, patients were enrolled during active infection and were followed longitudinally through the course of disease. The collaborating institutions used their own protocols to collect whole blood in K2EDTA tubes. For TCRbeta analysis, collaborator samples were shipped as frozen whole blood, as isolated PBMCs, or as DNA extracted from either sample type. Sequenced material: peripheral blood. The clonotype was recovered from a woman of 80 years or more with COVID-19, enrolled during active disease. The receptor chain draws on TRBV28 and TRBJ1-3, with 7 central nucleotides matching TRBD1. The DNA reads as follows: TGTGCCAGCAGTCTATGGACAGGTACTGGAAACACCATATATTTT. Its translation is CASSLWTGTGNTIYF.